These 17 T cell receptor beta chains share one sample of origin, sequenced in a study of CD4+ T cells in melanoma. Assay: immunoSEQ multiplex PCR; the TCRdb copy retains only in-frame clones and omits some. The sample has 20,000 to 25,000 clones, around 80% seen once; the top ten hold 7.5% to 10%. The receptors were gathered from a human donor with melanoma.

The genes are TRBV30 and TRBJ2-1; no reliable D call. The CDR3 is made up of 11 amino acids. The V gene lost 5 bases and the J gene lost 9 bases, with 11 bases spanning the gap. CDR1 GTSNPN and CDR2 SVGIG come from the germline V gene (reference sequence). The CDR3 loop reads CAWSPAFEQFF. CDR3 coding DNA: TGTGCCTGGTCTCCTGCTTTTGAGCAGTTCTTC.

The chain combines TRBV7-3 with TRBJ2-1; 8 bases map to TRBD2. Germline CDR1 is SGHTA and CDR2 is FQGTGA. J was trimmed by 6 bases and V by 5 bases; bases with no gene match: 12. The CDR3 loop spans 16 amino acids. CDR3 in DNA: TGTGCCAGCAGCCTACTGCCCCGGGGGGGCGGCAATGAGCAGTTCTTC. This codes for CASSLLPRGGGNEQFF.

CDR3 loop: CASSYTSRELFF. The DNA of the CDR3 is TGTGCCAGCAGTTACACGTCAAGGGAGCTGTTTTTT. This rearrangement joins TRBV6-6 to TRBJ2-2; D remains unclear. Per germline, CDR1 MNHNY and CDR2 SVGAGI (reference sequence). Trimming removed 2 bases from V and 9 bases from J, with 7 bases in between. The CDR3 runs to 12 residues.

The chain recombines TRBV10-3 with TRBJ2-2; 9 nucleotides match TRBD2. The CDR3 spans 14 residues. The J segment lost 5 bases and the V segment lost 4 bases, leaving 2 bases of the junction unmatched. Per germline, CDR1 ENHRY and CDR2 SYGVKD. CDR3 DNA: TGTGCCATCAGTGGACTAGCGGAAACCGGGGAGCTGTTTTTT. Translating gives CAISGLAETGELFF.

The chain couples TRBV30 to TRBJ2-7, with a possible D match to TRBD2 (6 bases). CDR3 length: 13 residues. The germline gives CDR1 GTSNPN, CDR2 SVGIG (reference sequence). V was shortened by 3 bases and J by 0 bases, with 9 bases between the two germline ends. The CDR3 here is CAWRGRPSYEQYF. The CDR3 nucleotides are TGTGCCTGGAGAGGGAGGCCCTCCTACGAGCAGTACTTC.

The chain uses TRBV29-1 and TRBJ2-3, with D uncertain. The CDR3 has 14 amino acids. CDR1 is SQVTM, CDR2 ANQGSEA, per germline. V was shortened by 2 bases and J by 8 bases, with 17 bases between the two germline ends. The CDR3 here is CSVERDARFGTQYF. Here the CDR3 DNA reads TGCAGCGTTGAAAGAGACGCGAGATTTGGTACGCAGTATTTT.

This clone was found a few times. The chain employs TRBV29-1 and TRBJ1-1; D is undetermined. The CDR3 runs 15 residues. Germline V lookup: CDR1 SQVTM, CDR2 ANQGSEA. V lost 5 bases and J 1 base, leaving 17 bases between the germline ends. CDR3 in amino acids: CSVPPRLYQNTEAFF. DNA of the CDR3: TGCAGCGTTCCTCCCAGACTGTATCAGAACACTGAAGCTTTCTTT.

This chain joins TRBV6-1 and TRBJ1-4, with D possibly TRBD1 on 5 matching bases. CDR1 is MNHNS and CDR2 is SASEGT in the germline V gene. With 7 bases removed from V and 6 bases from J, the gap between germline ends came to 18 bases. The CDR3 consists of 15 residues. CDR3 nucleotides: TGTGCCAGCACCCCGAGGCGGGGCGGATATGAAAAACTGTTTTTT. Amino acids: CASTPRRGGYEKLFF.

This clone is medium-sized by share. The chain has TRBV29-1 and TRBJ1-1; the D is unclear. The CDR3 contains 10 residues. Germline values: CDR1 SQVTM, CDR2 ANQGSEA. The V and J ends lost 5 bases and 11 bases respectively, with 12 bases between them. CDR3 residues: CSVFKGRAFF. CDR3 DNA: TGCAGCGTTTTTAAGGGAAGGGCTTTCTTT.

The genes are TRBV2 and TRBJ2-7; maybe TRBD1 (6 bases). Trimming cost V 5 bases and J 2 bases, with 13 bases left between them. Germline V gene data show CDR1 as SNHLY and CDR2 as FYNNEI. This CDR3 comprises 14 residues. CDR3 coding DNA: TGTGCCAGCAGTTTTACCGGGACAACCTACGAGCAGTACTTC. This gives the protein CASSFTGTTYEQYF. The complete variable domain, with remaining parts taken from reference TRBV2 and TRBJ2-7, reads EPEVTQTPSHQVTQMGQEVILRCVPISNHLYFYWYRQILGQKVEFLVSFYNNEISEKSEIFDDQFSVERPDGSNFTLKIRSTKLEDSAMYFCASSFTGTTYEQYFGPGTRLTVT.

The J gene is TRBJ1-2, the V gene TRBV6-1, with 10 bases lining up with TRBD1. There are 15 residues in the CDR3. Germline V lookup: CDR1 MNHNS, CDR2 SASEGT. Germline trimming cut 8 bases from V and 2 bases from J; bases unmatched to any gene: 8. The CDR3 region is CASRRQGALNYGYTF. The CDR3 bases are TGTGCCAGCCGGAGACAGGGGGCTTTAAACTATGGCTACACCTTC.

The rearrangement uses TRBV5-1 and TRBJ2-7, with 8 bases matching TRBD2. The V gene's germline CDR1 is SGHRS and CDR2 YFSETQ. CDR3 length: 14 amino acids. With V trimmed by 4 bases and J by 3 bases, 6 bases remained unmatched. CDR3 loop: CASSVGGDRYEQYF. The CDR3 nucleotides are TGCGCCAGCAGCGTCGGGGGGGACCGCTACGAGCAGTACTTC.

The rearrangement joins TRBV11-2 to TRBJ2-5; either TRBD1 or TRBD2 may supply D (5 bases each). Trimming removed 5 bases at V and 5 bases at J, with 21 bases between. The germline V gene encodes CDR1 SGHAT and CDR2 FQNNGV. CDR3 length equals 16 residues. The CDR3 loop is CASSRNLGTGWETQYF. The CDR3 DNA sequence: TGTGCCAGCAGCCGTAACCTCGGGACCGGTTGGGAGACCCAGTACTTC.

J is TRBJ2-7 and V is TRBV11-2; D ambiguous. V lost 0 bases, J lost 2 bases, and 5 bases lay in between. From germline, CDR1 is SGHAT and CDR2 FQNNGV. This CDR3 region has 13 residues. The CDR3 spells CASSLDTPYEQYF. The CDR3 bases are TGTGCCAGCAGCTTAGATACCCCCTACGAGCAGTACTTC.

In DNA form, the CDR3 reads TGCGCCAGCAGCCAAGGATACGGGGACACAGATACGCAGTATTTT. It translates to CASSQGYGDTDTQYF. The V call is TRBV4-1, the J call TRBJ2-3; maybe TRBD2 (5 bases). Germline CDR1 MGHRA, CDR2 YSYEKL. V was cut by 1 base and J by 2 bases, with 10 bases left in between. The CDR3 is 15 residues long.

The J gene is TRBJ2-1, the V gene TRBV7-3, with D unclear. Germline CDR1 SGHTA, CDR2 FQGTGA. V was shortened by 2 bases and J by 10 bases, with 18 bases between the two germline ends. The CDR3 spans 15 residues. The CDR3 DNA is TGTGCCAGCAGCTTAGGCTCGGATCGGATTAGAGAGCAGTTCTTC. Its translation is CASSLGSDRIREQFF.

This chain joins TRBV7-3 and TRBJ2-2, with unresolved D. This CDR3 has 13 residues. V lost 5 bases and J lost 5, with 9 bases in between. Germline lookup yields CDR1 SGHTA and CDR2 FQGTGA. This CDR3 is CASSVSMTGELFF. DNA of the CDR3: TGTGCCAGCAGCGTCTCTATGACCGGGGAGCTGTTTTTT.